The present T cell receptor (beta chain) was sequenced within a study of T cell responses to AZD1222 COVID-19 vaccine. Study-wide results and caveats: Nearly half of spike-specific TCRs reportedly go after variant regions that carry no mutations. Clonal diversity was possibly underestimated, and the donors were mostly white British, with more females. The number of AZD1222 recipients seropositive at baseline was only six. Repertoires were obtained only post-peak T cell response.

The CDR3 length is 13 residues. The ends were cut back, 1 base at V and 8 bases at J, with 9 bases in the middle. Germline V gene lookup returns CDR1 GTSNPN and CDR2 SVGIG (reference sequence). As to this clone: Its cognate antigen is unknown.

Clones were read by immunoSEQ multiplex PCR, and TCRdb kept only the in-frame ones, dropping some. The table has about 150,000 clones, about 90% seen once. The TCR was taken from an adult in good health. The genes are TRBV30 and TRBJ1-6; D may be TRBD1 (5 bases). The source material was peripheral blood, sampled on day 0 of AZD1222 vaccination. The CDR3 protein is CAWSGGVDSPLHF. The CDR3 DNA is TGTGCCTGGAGTGGGGGGGTCGATTCACCCCTCCACTTT.